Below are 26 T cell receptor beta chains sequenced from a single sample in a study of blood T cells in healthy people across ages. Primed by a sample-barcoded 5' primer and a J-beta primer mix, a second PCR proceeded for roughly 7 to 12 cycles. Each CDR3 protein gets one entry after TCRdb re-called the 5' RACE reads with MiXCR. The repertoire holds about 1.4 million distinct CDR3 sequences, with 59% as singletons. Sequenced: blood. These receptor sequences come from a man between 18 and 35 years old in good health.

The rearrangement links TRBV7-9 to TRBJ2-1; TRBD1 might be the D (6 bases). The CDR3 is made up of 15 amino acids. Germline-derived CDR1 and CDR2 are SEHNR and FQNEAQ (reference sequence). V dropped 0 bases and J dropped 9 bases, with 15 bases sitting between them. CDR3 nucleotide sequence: TGTGCCAGCAGCTTAGCAAGACAGGCCCGGGGTGAGCAGTTCTTC. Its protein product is CASSLARQARGEQFF.

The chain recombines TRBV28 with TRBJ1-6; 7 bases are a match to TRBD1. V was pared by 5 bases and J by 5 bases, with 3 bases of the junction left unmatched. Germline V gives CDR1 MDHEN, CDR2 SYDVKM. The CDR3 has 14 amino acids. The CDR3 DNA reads TGTGCCAGCAGTATCCAGGGGGATAATTCACCCCTCCACTTT. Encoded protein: CASSIQGDNSPLHF.

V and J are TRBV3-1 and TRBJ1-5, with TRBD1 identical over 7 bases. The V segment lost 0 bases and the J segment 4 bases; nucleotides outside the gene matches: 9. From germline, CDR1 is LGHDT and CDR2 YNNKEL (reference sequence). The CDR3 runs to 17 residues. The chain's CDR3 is CASSQEGVGQTNQPQHF. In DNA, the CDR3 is TGTGCCAGCAGCCAAGAGGGGGTGGGACAGACGAATCAGCCCCAGCATTTT.

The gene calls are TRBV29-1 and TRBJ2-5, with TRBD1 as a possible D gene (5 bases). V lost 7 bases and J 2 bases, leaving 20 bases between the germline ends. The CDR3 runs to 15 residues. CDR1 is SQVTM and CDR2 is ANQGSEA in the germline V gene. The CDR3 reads CSERGREELQETQYF. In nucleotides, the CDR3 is TGCAGCGAGAGAGGCAGGGAAGAATTACAAGAGACCCAGTACTTC.

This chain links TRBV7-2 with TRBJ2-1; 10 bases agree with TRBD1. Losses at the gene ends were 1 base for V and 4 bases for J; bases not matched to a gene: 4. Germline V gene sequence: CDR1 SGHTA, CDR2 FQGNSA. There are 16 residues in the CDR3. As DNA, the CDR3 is TGTGCCAGCAGCTTAGTGGGGACAGGGGTTTACAATGAGCAGTTCTTC. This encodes CASSLVGTGVYNEQFF.

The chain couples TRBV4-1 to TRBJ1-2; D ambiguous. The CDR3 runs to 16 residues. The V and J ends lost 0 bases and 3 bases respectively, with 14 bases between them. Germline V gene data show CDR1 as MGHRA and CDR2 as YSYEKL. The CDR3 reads CASSQEPGEADYGYTF. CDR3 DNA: TGCGCCAGCAGCCAAGAGCCCGGTGAAGCTGACTATGGCTACACCTTC.

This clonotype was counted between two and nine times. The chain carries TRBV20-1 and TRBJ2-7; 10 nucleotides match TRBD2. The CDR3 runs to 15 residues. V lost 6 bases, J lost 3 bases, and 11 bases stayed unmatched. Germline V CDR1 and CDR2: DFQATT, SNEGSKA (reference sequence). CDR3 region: CSAKGIAGGIYEQYF. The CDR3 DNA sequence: TGCAGTGCCAAGGGAATAGCGGGGGGAATCTACGAGCAGTACTTC.

CDR3 region: CSARAGTAFRTDTQYF. CDR3 DNA: TGCAGTGCTAGGGCCGGGACGGCGTTTAGGACAGATACGCAGTATTTT. The V gene is TRBV20-1, the J gene TRBJ2-3, with D perhaps assigned TRBD1 or TRBD2 (5 bases each). V was trimmed by 3 bases and J by 3 bases, leaving 19 bases between them. The CDR3 spans 16 residues. Germline-derived CDR1 and CDR2 are DFQATT and SNEGSKA (reference sequence).

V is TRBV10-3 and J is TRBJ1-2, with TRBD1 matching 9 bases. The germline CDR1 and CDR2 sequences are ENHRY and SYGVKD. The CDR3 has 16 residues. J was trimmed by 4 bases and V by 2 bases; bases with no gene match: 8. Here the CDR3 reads CAISEPYGTGLYGYTF. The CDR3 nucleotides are TGTGCCATCAGTGAGCCCTACGGGACAGGGCTCTATGGCTACACCTTC.

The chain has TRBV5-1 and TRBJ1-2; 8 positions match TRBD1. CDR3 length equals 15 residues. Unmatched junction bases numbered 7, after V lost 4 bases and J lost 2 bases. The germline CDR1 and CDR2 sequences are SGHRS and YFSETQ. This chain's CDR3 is CASSVSGGSNYGYTF. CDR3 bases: TGCGCCAGCAGCGTATCAGGGGGCTCGAACTATGGCTACACCTTC.

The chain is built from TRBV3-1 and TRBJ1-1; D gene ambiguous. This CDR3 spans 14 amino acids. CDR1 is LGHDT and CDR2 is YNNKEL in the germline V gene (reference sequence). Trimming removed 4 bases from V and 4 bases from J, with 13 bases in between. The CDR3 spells CASSRSWDGTEAFF. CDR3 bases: TGTGCCAGCAGCCGAAGCTGGGATGGCACTGAAGCTTTCTTT. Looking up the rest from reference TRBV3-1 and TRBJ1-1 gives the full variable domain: DTAVSQTPKYLVTQMGNDKSIKCEQNLGHDTMYWYKQDSKKFLKIMFSYNNKELIINETVPNRFSPKSPDKAHLNLHINSLELGDSAVYFCASSRSWDGTEAFFGQGTRLTVV.

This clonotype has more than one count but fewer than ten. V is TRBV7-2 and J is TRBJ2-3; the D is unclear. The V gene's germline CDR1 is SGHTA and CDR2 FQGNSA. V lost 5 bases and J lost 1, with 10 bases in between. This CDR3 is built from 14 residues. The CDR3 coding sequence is TGTGCCAGCAGCACCCGACTCCGCACAGATACGCAGTATTTT. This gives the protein CASSTRLRTDTQYF. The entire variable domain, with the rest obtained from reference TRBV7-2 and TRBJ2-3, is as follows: GAGVSQSPSNKVTEKGKDVELRCDPISGHTALYWYRQSLGQGLEFLIYFQGNSAPDKSGLPSDRFSAERTGGSVSTLTIQRTQQEDSAVYLCASSTRLRTDTQYFGPGTRLTVL.

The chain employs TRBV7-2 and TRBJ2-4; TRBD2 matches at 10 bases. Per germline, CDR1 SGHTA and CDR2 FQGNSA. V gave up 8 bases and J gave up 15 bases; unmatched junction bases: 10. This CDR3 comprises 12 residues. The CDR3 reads CASAVLAGRLYF. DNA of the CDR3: TGTGCCAGCGCGGTACTAGCGGGAAGGCTGTACTTC.

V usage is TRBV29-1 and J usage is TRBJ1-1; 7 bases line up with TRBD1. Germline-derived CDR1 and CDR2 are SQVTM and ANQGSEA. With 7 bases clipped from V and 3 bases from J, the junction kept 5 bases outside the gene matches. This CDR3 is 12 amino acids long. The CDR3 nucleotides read TGCAGCGCCGACAGGGCCGACACTGAAGCTTTCTTT. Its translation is CSADRADTEAFF.

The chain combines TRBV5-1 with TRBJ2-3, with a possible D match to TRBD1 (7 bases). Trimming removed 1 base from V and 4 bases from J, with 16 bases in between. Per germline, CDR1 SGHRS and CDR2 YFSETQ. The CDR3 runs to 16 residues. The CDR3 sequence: CASSLMDRRGADTQYF. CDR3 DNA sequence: TGCGCCAGCAGCTTGATGGACAGGAGGGGAGCAGATACGCAGTATTTT.

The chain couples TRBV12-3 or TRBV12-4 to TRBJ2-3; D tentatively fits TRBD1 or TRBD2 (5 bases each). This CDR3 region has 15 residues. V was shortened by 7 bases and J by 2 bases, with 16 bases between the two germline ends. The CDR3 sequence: CASNRPGPDTDTQYF. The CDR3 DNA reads TGTGCCAGCAACAGACCGGGACCGGACACAGATACGCAGTATTTT.

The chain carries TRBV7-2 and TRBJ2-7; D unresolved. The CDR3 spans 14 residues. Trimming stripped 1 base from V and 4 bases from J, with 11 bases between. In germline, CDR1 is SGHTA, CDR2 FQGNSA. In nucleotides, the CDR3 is TGTGCCAGCAGCTTAGGGATGCCCGAGTACGAGCAGTACTTC. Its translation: CASSLGMPEYEQYF.

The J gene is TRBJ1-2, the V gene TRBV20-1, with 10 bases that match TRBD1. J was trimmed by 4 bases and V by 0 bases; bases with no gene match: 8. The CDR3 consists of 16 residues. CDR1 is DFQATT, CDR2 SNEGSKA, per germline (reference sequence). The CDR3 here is CSARDSSGTGVYGYTF. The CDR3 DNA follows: TGCAGTGCTAGAGATAGCTCCGGGACAGGGGTCTATGGCTACACCTTC.

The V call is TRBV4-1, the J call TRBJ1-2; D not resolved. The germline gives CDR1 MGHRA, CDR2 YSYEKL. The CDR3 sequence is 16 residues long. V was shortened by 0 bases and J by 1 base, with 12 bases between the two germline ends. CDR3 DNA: TGCGCCAGCAGCCAAGATCAGAGGAACCTTAACTATGGCTACACCTTC. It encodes CASSQDQRNLNYGYTF.

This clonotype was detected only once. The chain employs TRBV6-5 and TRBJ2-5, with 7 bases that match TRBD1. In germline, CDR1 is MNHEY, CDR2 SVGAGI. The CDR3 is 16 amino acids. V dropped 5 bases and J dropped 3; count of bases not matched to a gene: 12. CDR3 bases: TGTGCCAGCAGTAGCTGGGGACAGCCAACAGAAGAGACCCAGTACTTC. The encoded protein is CASSSWGQPTEETQYF.

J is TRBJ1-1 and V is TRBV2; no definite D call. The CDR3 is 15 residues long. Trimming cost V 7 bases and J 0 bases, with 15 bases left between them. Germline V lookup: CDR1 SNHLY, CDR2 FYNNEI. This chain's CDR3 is CASIGPGSLNTEAFF. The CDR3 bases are TGTGCCAGCATAGGGCCGGGGAGTCTGAACACTGAAGCTTTCTTT.

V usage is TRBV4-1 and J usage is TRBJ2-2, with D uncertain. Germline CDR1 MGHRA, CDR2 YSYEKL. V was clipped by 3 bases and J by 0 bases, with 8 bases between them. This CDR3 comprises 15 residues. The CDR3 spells CASSHQTTNTGELFF. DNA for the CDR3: TGCGCCAGCAGCCACCAGACGACGAACACCGGGGAGCTGTTTTTT.

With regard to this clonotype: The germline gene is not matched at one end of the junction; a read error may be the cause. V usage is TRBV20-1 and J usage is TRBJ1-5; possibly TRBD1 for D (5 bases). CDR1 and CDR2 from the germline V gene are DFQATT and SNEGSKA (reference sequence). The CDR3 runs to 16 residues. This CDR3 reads CSAEGRQGTVNEPQHF. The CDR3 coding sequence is TGCAGTGCGGAGGGGCGGCAGGGAACGGTCAATGAGCCCCAGCATTTT.

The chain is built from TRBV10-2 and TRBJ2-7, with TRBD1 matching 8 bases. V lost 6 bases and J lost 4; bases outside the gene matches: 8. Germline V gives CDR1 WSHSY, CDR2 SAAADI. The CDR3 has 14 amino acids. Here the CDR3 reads CASRSGGAGYEQYF. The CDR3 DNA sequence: TGCGCCAGCAGATCAGGGGGCGCCGGGTACGAGCAGTACTTC.

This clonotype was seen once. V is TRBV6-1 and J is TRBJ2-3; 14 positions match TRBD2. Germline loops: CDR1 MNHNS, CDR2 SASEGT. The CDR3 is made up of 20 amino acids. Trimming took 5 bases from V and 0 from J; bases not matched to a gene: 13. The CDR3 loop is CASSRTPGTSGGGSTDTQYF. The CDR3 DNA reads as TGTGCCAGCAGTCGAACCCCTGGGACTAGCGGGGGTGGTAGCACAGATACGCAGTATTTT.

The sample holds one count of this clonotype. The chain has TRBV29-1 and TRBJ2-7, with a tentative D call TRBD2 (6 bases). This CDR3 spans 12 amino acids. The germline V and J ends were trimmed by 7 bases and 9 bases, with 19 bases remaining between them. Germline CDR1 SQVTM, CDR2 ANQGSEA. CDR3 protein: CSGATSLQVQYF. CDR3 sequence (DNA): TGCAGCGGTGCGACTAGTCTTCAGGTGCAGTACTTC.